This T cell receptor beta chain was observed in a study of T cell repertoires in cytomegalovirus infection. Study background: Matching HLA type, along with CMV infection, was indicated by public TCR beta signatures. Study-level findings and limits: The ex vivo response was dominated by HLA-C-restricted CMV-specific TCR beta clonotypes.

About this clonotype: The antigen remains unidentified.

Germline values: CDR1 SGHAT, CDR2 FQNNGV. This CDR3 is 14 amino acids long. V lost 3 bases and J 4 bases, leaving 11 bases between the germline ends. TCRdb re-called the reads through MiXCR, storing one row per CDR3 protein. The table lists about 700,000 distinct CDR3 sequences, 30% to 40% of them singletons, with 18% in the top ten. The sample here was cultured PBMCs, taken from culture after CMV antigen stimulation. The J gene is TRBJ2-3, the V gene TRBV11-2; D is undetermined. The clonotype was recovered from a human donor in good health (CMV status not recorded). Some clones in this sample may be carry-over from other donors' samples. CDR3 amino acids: CASSFSRVADTQYF. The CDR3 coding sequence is TGTGCCAGCAGCTTCAGTCGGGTTGCAGATACGCAGTATTTT.